These 32 T cell receptor beta chains were all obtained from the same sample, sequenced in a study of shared clonotypes between healthy human individuals. Generated by immunoSEQ multiplex PCR, the TCRdb table keeps only in-frame clones and is missing some. The sample has a few hundred thousand clones, 96% seen once. Input material: memory CD8+ T cells sorted from blood. Sample subset: CD45RO+ cells pooled with CCR7-negative TemRA cells. The receptor set was obtained from a man aged 25-45 years in good health.

The chain has TRBV2 and TRBJ1-2; D gene unclear. CDR1 SNHLY and CDR2 FYNNEI come from the germline V gene. This CDR3 comprises 11 residues. V dropped 3 bases and J dropped 4 bases, with 3 bases sitting between them. The CDR3 protein is CASSDPYGYTF. Here the CDR3 DNA reads TGTGCCAGCAGTGACCCCTATGGCTACACCTTC.

The V and J genes are TRBV6-1 and TRBJ2-6, with D possibly matching TRBD2 (5 bases). V dropped 1 base and J dropped 2 bases, with 9 bases sitting between them. The CDR3 has 16 amino acids. Germline V gives CDR1 MNHNS, CDR2 SASEGT. CDR3 nucleotides: TGTGCCAGCAGTGAAGTAGGAGGCCCTGGGGCCAACGTCCTGACTTTC. This encodes CASSEVGGPGANVLTF.

The V call is TRBV5-1, the J call TRBJ1-2, with D possibly being TRBD1 (5 bases). This CDR3 is built from 15 residues. The ends were cut back, 0 bases at V and 3 bases at J, with 12 bases in the middle. Germline values: CDR1 SGHRS, CDR2 YFSETQ. In nucleotides, the CDR3 is TGCGCCAGCAGCTTGGCCCAGGGCCGCTACTATGGCTACACCTTC. Translating it yields CASSLAQGRYYGYTF.

V and J are TRBV13 and TRBJ2-3; 10 bases align to TRBD2. The CDR3 sequence is 16 residues long. Germline V gene sequence: CDR1 PRHDT, CDR2 FYEKMQ (reference sequence). Trimming took 5 bases from V and 4 from J; bases not matched to a gene: 9. The CDR3 DNA reads as TGTGCCAGCAGCAATTTCCTAGCGGGAGATCCAGATACGCAGTATTTT. Translated: CASSNFLAGDPDTQYF.

V and J are TRBV6-6 and TRBJ2-3; the match to TRBD1 covers 9 bases. Looked up from germline, CDR1 is MNHNY and CDR2 is SVGAGI (reference sequence). The CDR3 is 15 residues long. V shed 5 bases, J shed 4 bases, and the junction held 7 bases outside the gene matches. The chain's CDR3 is CASSQNDRGADTQYF. In nucleotides, the CDR3 is TGTGCCAGCAGTCAAAACGACAGGGGGGCAGATACGCAGTATTTT.

The chain recombines TRBV5-8 with TRBJ1-2; 7 bases align to TRBD1. Germline CDR1 reads SGHTS; CDR2 reads YDEGEE. The junction had 5 bases not matched to a gene; V was cut back by 2 bases and J by 4 bases. The CDR3 contains 14 residues. The CDR3 spells CASSFDRALYGYTF. CDR3 nucleotide sequence: TGTGCCAGCAGCTTTGACAGGGCCCTCTATGGCTACACCTTC. The entire variable domain, with the rest obtained from reference TRBV5-8 and TRBJ1-2, is as follows: EAGVTQSPTHLIKTRGQQATLRCSPISGHTSVYWYQQALGLGLQFLLWYDEGEERNRGNFPPRFSGRQFPNYSSELNVNALELEDSALYLCASSFDRALYGYTFGSGTRLTVV.

V usage is TRBV5-1 and J usage is TRBJ2-2; no definite D call. The germline V and J ends were trimmed by 1 base and 1 base, with 5 bases remaining between them. Germline CDR1 and CDR2: SGHRS and YFSETQ. The CDR3 sequence is 14 residues long. DNA of the CDR3: TGCGCCAGCAGCTTGAGACTGAACACCGGGGAGCTGTTTTTT. Translated: CASSLRLNTGELFF.

The chain uses TRBV13 and TRBJ2-1; D may match TRBD1 or TRBD2 (5 bases each). V gave up 5 bases and J gave up 9 bases, with 20 bases separating them. Germline lookup yields CDR1 PRHDT and CDR2 FYEKMQ (reference sequence). The CDR3 extends over 15 amino acids. The CDR3 coding sequence is TGTGCCAGCAGCGGACGTCAGGGACGTATCTCTGAGCAGTTCTTC. Residues: CASSGRQGRISEQFF.

The gene calls are TRBV6-4 and TRBJ2-7; D remains ambiguous. Trimming took 2 bases from V and 6 from J, leaving 17 bases between them. The germline CDR1 and CDR2 sequences are MRHNA and SNTAGT. The CDR3 runs to 15 residues. CDR3 region: CASSDGCPPPGEQYF. CDR3 DNA sequence: TGTGCCAGCAGTGACGGATGCCCCCCCCCTGGCGAGCAGTACTTC.

The chain couples TRBV27 to TRBJ2-3; unclear D gene. V was trimmed by 9 bases and J by 6 bases, leaving 10 bases between them. CDR3 length equals 11 residues. Germline CDR1 is MNHEY and CDR2 is SMNVEV (reference sequence). CDR3: CARPPRDTQYF. The CDR3 DNA is TGTGCCAGGCCCCCCAGGGATACGCAGTATTTT.

The rearrangement links TRBV6-5 to TRBJ1-1, with D maybe TRBD1 (6 bases). The germline gives CDR1 MNHEY, CDR2 SVGAGI. The CDR3 length is 14 residues. Trimming took 5 bases from V and 1 from J, leaving 11 bases between them. The CDR3, as DNA: TGTGCCAGCAGTACTTCACAGGGGAACACTGAAGCTTTCTTT. Protein: CASSTSQGNTEAFF.

The V and J genes are TRBV20-1 and TRBJ2-4, with 7 bases fitting TRBD1. The CDR3 sequence is 11 residues long. The germline V gene has CDR1 DFQATT and CDR2 SNEGSKA (reference sequence). V lost 1 base, J lost 9 bases, and 0 bases stayed unmatched. The CDR3 bases are TGCAGTGCTAGAGGACAGGGCATTCAGTACTTC. This sequence encodes CSARGQGIQYF.

The chain couples TRBV11-3 to TRBJ2-2; no reliable D call. Trimming cost V 0 bases and J 1 base, with 3 bases left between them. Germline CDR1 is SGHNT and CDR2 is YENEEA. The CDR3 contains 14 residues. The CDR3 DNA reads TGTGCCAGCAGCTTAGATTTGAACACCGGGGAGCTGTTTTTT. It codes for CASSLDLNTGELFF.

V gene TRBV6-5 combines with J gene TRBJ2-7; TRBD2 matches 8 bases. V lost 6 bases and J lost 3; bases outside the gene matches: 10. From germline, CDR1 is MNHEY and CDR2 SVGAGI. The CDR3 length is 15 residues. The CDR3 sequence is CASSWGTSGVYEQYF. CDR3 DNA sequence: TGTGCCAGCAGCTGGGGTACTAGCGGAGTCTACGAGCAGTACTTC.

The V gene is TRBV5-1, the J gene TRBJ2-7, with 8 bases identical to TRBD1. The CDR3 totals 14 residues. Trimming took 3 bases from V and 2 from J; bases not matched to a gene: 4. Germline V gene data show CDR1 as SGHRS and CDR2 as YFSETQ. The CDR3 DNA follows: TGCGCCAGCAGCTCGGGACAGGTCACCTACGAGCAGTACTTC. This translates into CASSSGQVTYEQYF.

V gene TRBV11-2 combines with J gene TRBJ1-2; possible D gene TRBD1, 5 bases. Germline lookup yields CDR1 SGHAT and CDR2 FQNNGV. The V end lost 0 bases, the J end lost 4 bases, and 18 bases lay between the germline ends. The CDR3 consists of 17 residues. The CDR3 reads CASSLDLRGTVGYGYTF. The CDR3 coding sequence is TGTGCCAGCAGCTTAGATCTAAGGGGTACCGTTGGCTATGGCTACACCTTC.

CDR3 coding DNA: TGTGCCAGCAGTTACTCGACCGCGGCCTCCTACGAGCAGTACTTC. This translates into CASSYSTAASYEQYF. This chain links TRBV6-5 with TRBJ2-7; D remains unclear. Trimming left V 0 bases short and J 0 bases short, with 9 bases between. The CDR3 consists of 15 residues. Germline values: CDR1 MNHEY, CDR2 SVGAGI.

V gene TRBV6-1 combines with J gene TRBJ2-7, with a weak D call TRBD2 (6 bases). Trimming pared 4 bases from V and 0 bases from J, leaving 7 bases between. Germline values: CDR1 MNHNS, CDR2 SASEGT. The CDR3 runs 13 residues. This CDR3 is CASSGDFSYEQYF. CDR3 DNA sequence: TGTGCCAGCAGTGGGGACTTCTCCTACGAGCAGTACTTC.

The chain employs TRBV6-9 and TRBJ2-2; D not resolved. Germline values: CDR1 MNHGY, CDR2 SVAAGI. CDR3 length equals 15 residues. Trimming removed 6 bases at V and 1 base at J, with 12 bases between. DNA of the CDR3: TGTGCCAGCAGAAGACTTCTCCGGAACACCGGGGAGCTGTTTTTT. Translated: CASRRLLRNTGELFF.

This chain uses TRBV7-9 with TRBJ2-3; 9 nucleotides line up with TRBD2. CDR3 length: 16 residues. Germline lookup yields CDR1 SEHNR and CDR2 FQNEAQ (reference sequence). V lost 9 bases to trimming and J lost 3 bases; unmatched junction nucleotides: 13. CDR3 coding DNA: TGTGCCAGTCAAACTAGCGGGTGGAAAGCAACAGATACGCAGTATTTT. It encodes CASQTSGWKATDTQYF.

J is TRBJ2-7 and V is TRBV18, with D perhaps TRBD1 (6 bases). The length of the CDR3 is 15 residues. Germline-derived CDR1 and CDR2 are KGHSH and LQKENI. V was cut by 0 bases and J by 1 base, with 10 bases left in between. CDR3 in DNA: TGTGCCAGCTCACCACCAGACAGGTCTTCCTACGAGCAGTACTTC. The encoded protein is CASSPPDRSSYEQYF.

Note on this clone: Other DNA sequences from this sample encode an identical CDR3 as well. The chain is built from TRBV6-5 and TRBJ1-2; 7 bases fit TRBD1. V dropped 0 bases and J dropped 2; count of bases not matched to a gene: 3. Germline CDR1 and CDR2: MNHEY and SVGAGI. The CDR3 is made up of 15 amino acids. CDR3 amino acids: CASSYSPTGNYGYTF. As DNA, the CDR3 is TGTGCCAGCAGTTACTCCCCGACAGGGAACTATGGCTACACCTTC.

The chain employs TRBV5-1 and TRBJ2-5; the D gene is possibly TRBD2 (5 bases). Germline values: CDR1 SGHRS, CDR2 YFSETQ. CDR3 length: 14 residues. V lost 3 bases, J lost 2 bases, and 11 bases lay in between. The CDR3 DNA is TGCGCCAGCAGCTGGACCGGGGTTCAAGAGACCCAGTACTTC. Its protein product is CASSWTGVQETQYF.

The chain uses TRBV9 and TRBJ2-3; 7 bases map to TRBD2. The germline CDR1 and CDR2 sequences are SGDLS and YYNGEE. With V trimmed by 0 bases and J by 3 bases, 7 bases remained unmatched. The CDR3 is 16 amino acids. For the CDR3, the DNA is TGTGCCAGCAGCGTAGGCGGGGGTACCTCAACAGATACGCAGTATTTT. This codes for CASSVGGGTSTDTQYF.

The J gene is TRBJ2-7, the V gene TRBV10-1; TRBD1 might be the D (6 bases). CDR1 is WNHNN, CDR2 SYGVQD, per germline (reference sequence). Trimming shortened V by 10 bases and J by 0 bases, and 7 bases separated the two germline ends. This CDR3 is built from 11 residues. CDR3: CATGHSYEQYF. The CDR3 coding sequence is TGCGCCACGGGACACTCCTACGAGCAGTACTTC.

The rearrangement joins TRBV2 to TRBJ2-7; D is perhaps TRBD1 (5 bases). The CDR3 extends over 11 amino acids. Germline V lookup: CDR1 SNHLY, CDR2 FYNNEI. Trimming took off 7 bases at V and 8 bases at J, with 12 bases between the two ends. In nucleotides, the CDR3 is TGTGCCAGCAATTGGCAGGGCAAGCAGTACTTC. Its translation is CASNWQGKQYF.

This sequence joins TRBV2 and TRBJ2-1; 16 nucleotides match TRBD2. Germline V lookup: CDR1 SNHLY, CDR2 FYNNEI. Unmatched junction bases numbered 7, after V lost 4 bases and J lost 10 bases. This CDR3 region has 16 residues. The CDR3 protein is CASSVPGLAGGGEQFF. CDR3 nucleotide sequence: TGTGCCAGCAGTGTCCCGGGACTAGCGGGAGGGGGCGAGCAGTTCTTC.

This chain uses TRBV19 with TRBJ2-1; D unresolved. The CDR3 has 13 residues. V was shortened by 4 bases and J by 5 bases, with 9 bases between the two germline ends. Germline values: CDR1 LNHDA, CDR2 SQIVND (reference sequence). The CDR3 protein is CASSTDGDNEQFF. DNA for the CDR3: TGTGCCAGTAGTACGGACGGTGACAATGAGCAGTTCTTC.

The chain uses TRBV28 and TRBJ1-2; D possibly corresponds to TRBD1 (5 bases). The germline V gene encodes CDR1 MDHEN and CDR2 SYDVKM. Deletions cut 5 bases from V and 5 bases from J, with 15 bases between. The CDR3 has 14 residues. The DNA for the CDR3 is TGTGCCAGCAGTAGGATCGCAGGGTTGTATGGCTACACCTTC. Translated: CASSRIAGLYGYTF.

CDR3 coding DNA: TGTGCCATCAGTGAGTCCGCAGGCTCCTACGAGCAGTACTTC. This gives the protein CAISESAGSYEQYF. This sequence joins TRBV10-3 and TRBJ2-7, with D unclear. Germline lookup yields CDR1 ENHRY and CDR2 SYGVKD. The V end was cut by 0 bases, the J end by 0 bases, with 6 bases between. This CDR3 is built from 14 residues.

V usage is TRBV10-2 and J usage is TRBJ1-5; D call uncertain. CDR3 length: 13 residues. The V gene lost 0 bases and the J gene lost 5 bases, with 5 bases spanning the gap. Germline-derived CDR1 and CDR2 are WSHSY and SAAADI. CDR3 residues: CASSESRDQPQHF. The CDR3 region has the DNA TGCGCCAGCAGTGAGTCGAGGGATCAGCCCCAGCATTTT.

J is TRBJ1-4 and V is TRBV5-1; 7 bases match TRBD1. Per germline, CDR1 SGHRS and CDR2 YFSETQ. V gave up 0 bases and J gave up 12 bases; unmatched junction bases: 2. The CDR3 totals 12 residues. DNA for the CDR3: TGCGCCAGCAGCTTGGAGGGGGCGGAACTGTTTTTT. Residues: CASSLEGAELFF.